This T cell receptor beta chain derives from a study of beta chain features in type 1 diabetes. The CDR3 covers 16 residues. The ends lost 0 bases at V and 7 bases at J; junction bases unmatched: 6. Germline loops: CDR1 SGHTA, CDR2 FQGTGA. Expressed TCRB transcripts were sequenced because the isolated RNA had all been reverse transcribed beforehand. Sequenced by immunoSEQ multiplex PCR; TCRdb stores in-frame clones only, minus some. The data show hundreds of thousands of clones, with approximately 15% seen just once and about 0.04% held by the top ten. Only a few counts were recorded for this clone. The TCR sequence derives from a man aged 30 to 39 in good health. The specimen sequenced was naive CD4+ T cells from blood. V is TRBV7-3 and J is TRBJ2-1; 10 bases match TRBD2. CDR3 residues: CASSLTSSGSGNEQFF. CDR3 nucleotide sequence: TGTGCCAGCAGCTTAACATCTAGCGGGAGTGGGAATGAGCAGTTCTTC.